Shown below are 29 T cell receptor beta chains from a single sample sequenced in a study of T cell changes during pregnancy in multiple sclerosis. TCRdb's copy holds only in-frame clones and misses some; the assay was immunoSEQ multiplex PCR. This table holds about 47,000 clones, approximately 92% found once. Material: peripheral blood, obtained in the third trimester of pregnancy. The receptors here all came from a female donor with multiple sclerosis, enrolled in a pregnancy study.

The J gene is TRBJ1-2, the V gene TRBV4-1; the D is unclear. This CDR3 spans 18 amino acids. V was pared by 0 bases and J by 4 bases, with 21 bases between. Germline CDR1 and CDR2: MGHRA and YSYEKL. The CDR3 DNA follows: TGCGCCAGCAGCCAAGAGGTAGCGAAGGCCATAGGGTCCTATGGCTACACCTTC. It yields the protein CASSQEVAKAIGSYGYTF.

This clone has a single count. This chain connects TRBV10-3 to TRBJ2-1; TRBD2 might be the D (6 bases). Per the germline V gene, CDR1 is ENHRY and CDR2 is SYGVKD. The CDR3 extends over 15 amino acids. V was pared by 3 bases and J by 7 bases, with 16 bases between. CDR3 amino acids: CAISDGASVGNEQFF. In DNA, the CDR3 is TGTGCCATCAGTGATGGGGCTAGCGTTGGAAATGAGCAGTTCTTC.

This chain joins TRBV5-1 and TRBJ1-1; D might be TRBD1 (6 bases). This CDR3 is 14 amino acids long. Trimming took off 4 bases at V and 5 bases at J, with 15 bases between the two ends. Germline V CDR1 and CDR2: SGHRS, YFSETQ. CDR3 residues: CASSLDTGRTEAFF. As DNA, the CDR3 is TGCGCCAGCAGCCTAGATACAGGGCGGACTGAAGCTTTCTTT. The full variable domain, rest sourced from reference TRBV5-1 and TRBJ1-1, is KAGVTQTPRYLIKTRGQQVTLSCSPISGHRSVSWYQQTPGQGLQFLFEYFSETQRNKGNFPGRFSGRQFSNSRSEMNVSTLELGDSALYLCASSLDTGRTEAFFGQGTRLTVV.

This clone appeared a single time. Other DNA sequences in this sample translate to the same CDR3. The gene calls are TRBV29-1 and TRBJ1-2; TRBD1 is a possible D gene (5 bases). This CDR3 is 13 amino acids long. Per germline, CDR1 SQVTM and CDR2 ANQGSEA. V was clipped by 6 bases and J by 3 bases, with 14 bases between them. The CDR3 reads CSVLTEHHYGYTF. CDR3 nucleotides: TGCAGCGTCTTGACAGAGCATCACTATGGCTACACCTTC. Variable domain in full (rest from reference TRBV29-1 and TRBJ1-2): SAVISQKPSRDICQRGTSLTIQCQVDSQVTMMFWYRQQPGQSLTLIATANQGSEATYESGFVIDKFPISRPNLTFSTLTVSNMSPEDSSIYLCSVLTEHHYGYTFGSGTRLTVV.

The chain couples TRBV29-1 to TRBJ1-3; 7 nucleotides match TRBD1. The CDR3 sequence is 15 residues long. V dropped 6 bases and J dropped 0; count of bases not matched to a gene: 8. CDR1 SQVTM and CDR2 ANQGSEA come from the germline V gene. The CDR3 coding sequence is TGCAGCGTGCGGGGACAGCGGAGCTCTGGAAACACCATATATTTT. The encoded protein is CSVRGQRSSGNTIYF.

The chain links TRBV7-2 to TRBJ1-1; possibly TRBD1 for D (5 bases). V was clipped by 5 bases and J by 11 bases, with 12 bases between them. Looked up from germline, CDR1 is SGHTA and CDR2 is FQGNSA. The CDR3 has 11 amino acids. As DNA, the CDR3 is TGTGCCAGCAGCCGGGGGTTGGGGGCTTTCTTT. Its translation is CASSRGLGAFF.

The rearrangement links TRBV2 to TRBJ2-7, with a weak D call TRBD1 (6 bases). The ends were cut back, 4 bases at V and 6 bases at J, with 19 bases in the middle. CDR1 is SNHLY and CDR2 is FYNNEI in the germline V gene. The CDR3 spans 15 residues. The CDR3 sequence is CASSGDTHPGGEQYF. Written as DNA, the CDR3 is TGTGCCAGCAGTGGGGACACCCATCCCGGTGGCGAGCAGTACTTC. Together with reference TRBV2 and TRBJ2-7, the CDR3 gives the full variable domain: EPEVTQTPSHQVTQMGQEVILRCVPISNHLYFYWYRQILGQKVEFLVSFYNNEISEKSEIFDDQFSVERPDGSNFTLKIRSTKLEDSAMYFCASSGDTHPGGEQYFGPGTRLTVT.

V usage is TRBV6-5 and J usage is TRBJ2-1; 8 bases fit TRBD1. Looked up from germline, CDR1 is MNHEY and CDR2 is SVGAGI. CDR3 length equals 13 residues. J lost 6 bases, V lost 6 bases, and 4 bases had no gene match. As DNA, the CDR3 is TGTGCCAGCAGACGGACAGGGTCCAATGAGCAGTTCTTC. Its translation: CASRRTGSNEQFF.

The V call is TRBV11-3, the J call TRBJ2-6, with 9 bases aligning to TRBD1. The CDR3 is 17 residues long. J lost 0 bases, V lost 6 bases, and 6 bases had no gene match. CDR1 and CDR2 from the germline V gene are SGHNT and YENEEA. In nucleotides, the CDR3 is TGTGCCAGCAGGTTGGGGACAGGGCTCTCTGGGGCCAACGTCCTGACTTTC. Translated: CASRLGTGLSGANVLTF.

This chain connects TRBV18 to TRBJ1-6; no reliable D call. This CDR3 has 17 residues. With 2 bases removed from V and 8 bases from J, the gap between germline ends came to 19 bases. Germline V lookup: CDR1 KGHSH, CDR2 LQKENI. Here the CDR3 DNA reads TGTGCCAGCTCACCAGCCAACCCGTCGAAGGGAGATTCACCCCTCCACTTT. Translated, it gives CASSPANPSKGDSPLHF.

The rearrangement uses TRBV7-8 and TRBJ2-7; TRBD2 matches 12 bases. The germline gives CDR1 SGHVS, CDR2 FQNEAQ. This CDR3 comprises 16 residues. Trimming cost V 5 bases and J 4 bases; bases outside gene matches: 9. CDR3 in DNA: TGTGCCAGCAGCATAACGGGACTAGCGGGTCAGTACGAGCAGTACTTC. This translates into CASSITGLAGQYEQYF.

The chain has TRBV7-9 and TRBJ2-1; 8 bases match TRBD2. V lost 8 bases, J lost 8 bases, and 2 bases stayed unmatched. The CDR3 runs to 11 residues. The germline V gene encodes CDR1 SEHNR and CDR2 FQNEAQ (reference sequence). CDR3 nucleotides: TGTGCCAGCGGACTAGCACATGAGCAGTTCTTC. Its translation: CASGLAHEQFF.

This chain connects TRBV4-3 to TRBJ2-7, with TRBD2 identical over 8 bases. Per the germline V gene, CDR1 is LGHNA and CDR2 is YSLEER. The CDR3 totals 16 residues. V lost 0 bases to trimming and J lost 2 bases; unmatched junction nucleotides: 6. Here the CDR3 DNA reads TGCGCCAGCAGCCAAGATGCCCCAGCGGGAGCCTACGAGCAGTACTTC. It translates to CASSQDAPAGAYEQYF.

V usage is TRBV5-1 and J usage is TRBJ2-3; a possible D gene is TRBD2 (5 bases). V was trimmed by 4 bases and J by 0 bases, leaving 12 bases between them. Germline V lookup: CDR1 SGHRS, CDR2 YFSETQ. The CDR3 sequence is 15 residues long. This chain's CDR3 is CASSGSVASTDTQYF. The CDR3 nucleotides are TGCGCCAGCAGCGGCAGCGTAGCGAGCACAGATACGCAGTATTTT.

In this sample, this clone turned up once. This chain links TRBV25-1 with TRBJ2-1, with 14 bases fitting TRBD2. The trim removed 6 bases at V and 8 bases at J, leaving 6 bases unmatched. This CDR3 has 15 residues. CDR1 and CDR2 (germline): MGHDK, SYGVNS. CDR3 region: CASSPGTSGSHEQFF. As DNA, the CDR3 is TGTGCCAGCAGCCCCGGGACTAGCGGGAGTCATGAGCAGTTCTTC.

This chain uses TRBV7-2 with TRBJ1-2; tentative D call: TRBD1 (5 bases). This CDR3 is 15 amino acids long. The V end lost 5 bases, the J end lost 4 bases, and 17 bases lay between the germline ends. Germline loops: CDR1 SGHTA, CDR2 FQGNSA. In DNA form, the CDR3 reads TGTGCCAGCAGCGCCTTGGGGGGGGTCGCCTATGGCTACACCTTC. It encodes CASSALGGVAYGYTF.

In this sample, this clone turned up many times. The V and J genes are TRBV4-2 and TRBJ2-7, with D perhaps matching TRBD2 (5 bases). The germline CDR1 and CDR2 sequences are LGHNA and YNFKEQ. This CDR3 has 16 amino acids. V was shortened by 0 bases and J by 4 bases, with 16 bases between the two germline ends. In DNA, the CDR3 is TGTGCCAGCAGCCAAGATCACGAGACGGGGTTTTACGAGCAGTACTTC. Protein sequence: CASSQDHETGFYEQYF.

This clone was found a few times. The chain carries TRBV28 and TRBJ2-2, with D possibly being TRBD2 (5 bases). The CDR3 is 15 amino acids. Trimming took 2 bases from V and 8 from J, leaving 15 bases between them. CDR1 and CDR2 from the germline V gene are MDHEN and SYDVKM. Here the CDR3 reads CASSLPGIKVGELFF. The DNA for the CDR3 is TGTGCCAGCAGTTTACCCGGGATCAAGGTGGGGGAGCTGTTTTTT.

The chain couples TRBV25-1 to TRBJ2-1; weak D call: TRBD2 (5 bases). The CDR3 consists of 15 residues. Between the trimmed V and J ends, which lost 1 base and 10 bases, there was a span of 17 bases. Per the germline V gene, CDR1 is MGHDK and CDR2 is SYGVNS. Here the CDR3 reads CASSESWGVGIEQFF. In DNA, the CDR3 is TGTGCCAGCAGTGAATCGTGGGGAGTGGGGATCGAGCAGTTCTTC.

The chain is built from TRBV5-1 and TRBJ1-5; D unclear. Trimming cost V 0 bases and J 13 bases, with 17 bases left between them. The CDR3 has 14 amino acids. Germline-derived CDR1 and CDR2 are SGHRS and YFSETQ. The DNA of the CDR3 is TGCGCCAGCAGCTTGGAAGGTCCCCAAAGCGCGCAGCATTTT. Translation gives CASSLEGPQSAQHF. The variable domain in full, with the rest retrieved from reference TRBV5-1 and TRBJ1-5, is KAGVTQTPRYLIKTRGQQVTLSCSPISGHRSVSWYQQTPGQGLQFLFEYFSETQRNKGNFPGRFSGRQFSNSRSEMNVSTLELGDSALYLCASSLEGPQSAQHFGDGTRLSIL.

The chain is built from TRBV13 and TRBJ2-1; 9 bases are a match to TRBD2. The length of the CDR3 is 14 residues. CDR1 PRHDT and CDR2 FYEKMQ come from the germline V gene (reference sequence). V dropped 5 bases and J dropped 2; count of bases not matched to a gene: 1. The CDR3 region is CASSGGRAYNEQFF. The CDR3 bases are TGTGCCAGCAGCGGCGGGAGGGCCTACAATGAGCAGTTCTTC.

The rearrangement joins TRBV5-6 to TRBJ2-7; the match to TRBD1 covers 10 bases. The length of the CDR3 is 17 residues. The ends lost 0 bases at V and 6 bases at J; junction bases unmatched: 12. Germline CDR1 is SGHDT and CDR2 is YYEEEE. For the CDR3, the DNA is TGTGCCAGCAGCTTGGGAAAACCGGGACAGGGGTTTTTCGAGCAGTACTTC. Translation: CASSLGKPGQGFFEQYF.

The gene calls are TRBV7-8 and TRBJ2-7, with a weak D call TRBD1 (5 bases). V dropped 5 bases and J dropped 0 bases, with 8 bases sitting between them. The CDR3 spans 13 residues. Germline V lookup: CDR1 SGHVS, CDR2 FQNEAQ. CDR3 DNA sequence: TGTGCCAGCAGCCAGGGTCGCTCCTACGAGCAGTACTTC. Translating it yields CASSQGRSYEQYF.

This sequence joins TRBV18 and TRBJ2-7; 10 bases agree with TRBD1. CDR1 and CDR2 from the germline V gene are KGHSH and LQKENI. Trimming cost V 3 bases and J 3 bases; bases outside gene matches: 2. This CDR3 comprises 14 residues. The CDR3 loop reads CASSPGQGIYEQYF. CDR3 DNA: TGTGCCAGCTCACCGGGACAGGGGATCTACGAGCAGTACTTC.

This chain uses TRBV9 with TRBJ2-1; D gene unclear. CDR1 SGDLS and CDR2 YYNGEE come from the germline V gene. Trimming shortened V by 0 bases and J by 8 bases, and 12 bases separated the two germline ends. This CDR3 is 14 amino acids long. CDR3 in amino acids: CASSVGVRGDEQFF. CDR3 in DNA: TGTGCCAGCAGCGTAGGCGTCCGAGGTGATGAGCAGTTCTTC.

The gene calls are TRBV18 and TRBJ2-7; weak D call: TRBD1 (6 bases). This CDR3 comprises 13 residues. V shed 4 bases and J shed 1 base, with 8 bases lying between them. Germline loops: CDR1 KGHSH, CDR2 LQKENI. The CDR3 sequence is CASSRRGSYEQYF. The CDR3 nucleotides are TGTGCCAGCTCACGCAGGGGTTCCTACGAGCAGTACTTC.

This clone is a singleton in its sample. The chain combines TRBV21-1 with TRBJ2-2; TRBD2 is the table's D call and was not checked against the DNA. TRBV21-1 is flagged as a pseudogene. CDR3 length: 19 amino acids. The CDR3 DNA reads TGTGCCAGCAGCAAATCGACTAGCGGGAGACGATGTAACACCGGGGAGCTGTTTTTT. It encodes CASSKSTSGRRCNTGELFF.

The J gene is TRBJ1-5, the V gene TRBV5-1; TRBD1 might be the D (5 bases). Germline CDR1 is SGHRS and CDR2 is YFSETQ. V lost 0 bases, J lost 7 bases, and 14 bases lay in between. The CDR3 has 15 amino acids. The CDR3 loop is CASSLGPGSEQPQHF. Written as DNA, the CDR3 is TGCGCCAGCAGCTTGGGCCCAGGGTCTGAACAGCCCCAGCATTTT.

The chain uses TRBV18 and TRBJ1-1; D is uncertain. The CDR3 consists of 12 residues. Per germline, CDR1 KGHSH and CDR2 LQKENI. V lost 3 bases, J lost 3 bases, and 5 bases lay in between. This chain's CDR3 is CASSPGYTEAFF. Written as DNA, the CDR3 is TGTGCCAGCTCACCCGGTTACACTGAAGCTTTCTTT. Full variable domain (rest looked up from reference TRBV18 and TRBJ1-1): NAGVMQNPRHLVRRRGQEARLRCSPMKGHSHVYWYRQLPEEGLKFMVYLQKENIIDESGMPKERFSAEFPKEGPSILRIQQVVRGDSAAYFCASSPGYTEAFFGQGTRLTVV.